This TCR beta chain is drawn from a study of PD-1 blockade in classical Hodgkin lymphoma. Background on the study: Intravenous infusions of nivolumab 3 mg/kg reached patients every 2 weeks. General study points: At C4D1, TCR diversity had climbed significantly for CD4+ cells, though not for CD8+ cells. Baseline diversity in complete responders resembled that of newly diagnosed patients.

About this clone itself: Its antigen is not identified.

Each of the patients experienced relapse following autologous stem cell transplantation, and their brentuximab vedotin exposure differed. Clones were sequenced by immunoSEQ multiplex PCR, and TCRdb holds only the in-frame ones, with some missing. The sample holds approximately 50,000 clones, 85% to 90% seen once. V lost 4 bases to trimming and J lost 0 bases; unmatched junction nucleotides: 8. Germline assignment: CDR1 SGHRS and CDR2 YFSETQ. There are 16 residues in the CDR3. The rearrangement links TRBV5-1 to TRBJ2-3, with TRBD2 matching over 7 bases. This TCR derives from a human donor with classical Hodgkin lymphoma. Specimen: peripheral blood mononuclear cells (PBMCs), collected before the second cycle of nivolumab. The CDR3 is CASSPRSGASTDTQYF. DNA for the CDR3: TGCGCCAGCAGCCCCCGCAGCGGGGCAAGCACAGATACGCAGTATTTT. The full variable domain, in which reference TRBV5-1 and TRBJ2-3 provide the parts outside the CDR3, is KAGVTQTPRYLIKTRGQQVTLSCSPISGHRSVSWYQQTPGQGLQFLFEYFSETQRNKGNFPGRFSGRQFSNSRSEMNVSTLELGDSALYLCASSPRSGASTDTQYFGPGTRLTVL.